The 8 T cell receptor beta chains in this list originate from one sample, sequenced in a study of identical twins. TCRdb re-derived calls from the 5' RACE reads in MiXCR, one entry per CDR3 protein. The repertoire consists of 520,000 or so distinct CDR3 sequences, with 20% to 25% occurring once and the leading ten covering 0.8% to 1%. These data also formed part of another study, on T cells expressing NK-cell markers.

The source material was CD4+ T cells sorted from blood. The source of these receptors is a woman aged 18 to 35 in good health.

The CDR3 nucleotides read TGTGCCAGCAGTTTACGTACAGGGACAATGCAGACTGAAGCTTTCTTT. Protein sequence: CASSLRTGTMQTEAFF. The chain employs TRBV12-3 or TRBV12-4 and TRBJ1-1; D possibly corresponds to TRBD1 (6 bases). V was clipped by 2 bases and J by 5 bases, with 18 bases between them. The CDR3 is made up of 16 amino acids.

This clonotype was picked up a small number of times. V usage is TRBV6-1 and J usage is TRBJ1-2; TRBD1 aligns across 7 bases. This CDR3 is 13 amino acids long. Germline V gene sequence: CDR1 MNHNS, CDR2 SASEGT. V gave up 6 bases and J gave up 4 bases; unmatched junction bases: 5. The CDR3 loop is CASSWGQRYGYTF. The DNA of the CDR3 is TGTGCCAGCAGCTGGGGACAGCGCTATGGCTACACCTTC.

This clonotype was found a few times. V usage is TRBV6-1 and J usage is TRBJ2-1, with no clear D. Germline V gives CDR1 MNHNS, CDR2 SASEGT. This CDR3 is 15 amino acids long. Trimming cost V 4 bases and J 0 bases, with 10 bases left between them. This CDR3 is CASSGLLSSYNEQFF. For the CDR3, the DNA is TGTGCCAGCAGTGGACTCCTGAGCTCCTACAATGAGCAGTTCTTC.

This clonotype was recorded a few times. This chain links TRBV12-3 or TRBV12-4 with TRBJ2-7, with a possible D match to TRBD1 (6 bases). The CDR3 extends over 15 amino acids. Trimming removed 7 bases from V and 7 bases from J, with 23 bases in between. The CDR3: CASTSRGFGLREQYF. CDR3 DNA sequence: TGTGCCAGCACCTCAAGGGGGTTTGGGCTACGGGAGCAGTACTTC.

At least ten counts were recorded for this clonotype. This chain joins TRBV6-1 and TRBJ1-1; no definite D call. V lost 6 bases and J 0 bases, leaving 8 bases between the germline ends. Germline CDR1 and CDR2: MNHNS and SASEGT. The CDR3 length is 13 residues. CDR3 region: CASRSTMNTEAFF. The DNA for the CDR3 is TGTGCCAGCAGGAGTACCATGAACACTGAAGCTTTCTTT.

The chain combines TRBV6-5 with TRBJ2-7; no clear D gene. Looked up from germline, CDR1 is MNHEY and CDR2 is SVGAGI. Trimming left V 8 bases short and J 3 bases short, with 14 bases between. The CDR3 extends over 13 amino acids. DNA of the CDR3: TGTGCCAGCGTTCCTCAAGCGCACTACGAGCAGTACTTC. Translated: CASVPQAHYEQYF.

This clonotype was recorded a few times. This sequence joins TRBV7-9 and TRBJ2-7; D is unclear. V lost 5 bases, J lost 0 bases, and 14 bases lay in between. This CDR3 is built from 15 residues. Germline CDR1 reads SEHNR; CDR2 reads FQNEAQ (reference sequence). For the CDR3, the DNA is TGTGCCAGCAGCCCAGCGACGGTCCTCTCCTACGAGCAGTACTTC. Residues: CASSPATVLSYEQYF.

This clonotype appeared a few times. The chain couples TRBV5-1 to TRBJ2-5; D is tentatively TRBD1 or TRBD2 (6 bases each). The germline gives CDR1 SGHRS, CDR2 YFSETQ. Trimming removed 4 bases from V and 5 bases from J, with 12 bases in between. This CDR3 has 13 amino acids. CDR3 sequence (DNA): TGCGCCAGCAGCGGAGGGGGGCCGGAGACCCAGTACTTC. It yields the protein CASSGGGPETQYF.